Listed below are T cell receptor beta chains from one sample, sequenced in a study of blood T cells in healthy people across ages. TCRdb fed the 5' RACE reads into MiXCR, producing one record per CDR3 protein. The sample records some 800,000 distinct CDR3 sequences, around 42% being singletons. The sample taken for sequencing was blood. The origin of the receptors is a man aged 55 to 70 in good health. The CDR3 runs from the conserved cysteine through the conserved F or W. A D gene is named only where the DNA matches it firmly. Some rows mark clone size as missing; the rest say once, few, many or name a class of expanded clone.

cdr3_length d_call clone_size j_call v_call cdr3_aa cdr3_nt
16 - - TRBJ2-3 TRBV20-1 CSAREPKTAGGDTQYF TGCAGTGCTAGAGAGCCTAAGACCGCCGGCGGGGATACGCAGTATTTT
14 TRBD1 many TRBJ2-7 TRBV28 CASSLDQGAREQYF TGTGCCAGCAGTCTTGACCAGGGGGCGAGAGAGCAGTACTTC
15 - - TRBJ1-5 TRBV9 CASSVGGGPNQPQHF TGTGCCAGCAGCGTAGGTGGGGGGCCGAATCAGCCCCAGCATTTT
14 TRBD1 few TRBJ2-4 TRBV6-2/TRBV6-3 CASSDHRGRNIQYF TGTGCCAGCTCCGACCACAGGGGTCGGAACATTCAGTACTTC
15 TRBD1 - TRBJ2-7 TRBV7-2 CASSSWTGGPYEQYF TGTGCCAGCAGCTCTTGGACAGGGGGTCCCTACGAGCAGTACTTC
15 - few TRBJ2-1 TRBV6-5 CATTEGGRSYNEQFF TGTGCCACAACCGAGGGGGGCCGATCCTACAATGAGCAGTTCTTC
16 TRBD2 - TRBJ2-5 TRBV12-3/TRBV12-4 CASSSRTSGVQETQYF TGTGCCAGCAGTTCTAGGACTAGCGGGGTACAAGAGACCCAGTACTTC
14 - - TRBJ2-7 TRBV7-8 CASSAIMQGYEQYF TGTGCCAGCAGCGCAATTATGCAGGGTTACGAGCAGTACTTC
13 - - TRBJ1-6 TRBV20-1 CSAREGPNSPLHF TGCAGTGCTAGAGAAGGACCAAATTCACCCCTCCACTTT
13 - - TRBJ1-2 TRBV27 CTSRSTDFYGYTF TGTACCAGCAGATCAACAGATTTCTATGGCTACACCTTC
14 - few TRBJ1-5 TRBV12-3/TRBV12-4 CASSPERGNQPQHF TGTGCCAGCAGTCCAGAACGCGGCAATCAGCCCCAGCATTTT
14 - - TRBJ2-5 TRBV9 CASSKLPGVETQYF TGTGCCAGCAGCAAGCTTCCAGGGGTGGAGACCCAGTACTTC
16 TRBD1 - TRBJ2-7 TRBV9 CASSLGQGAGSYEQYF TGTGCCAGCAGCCTGGGACAGGGAGCGGGGTCCTACGAGCAGTACTTC
14 - few TRBJ2-7 TRBV12-3/TRBV12-4 CASSLGTSSGEQYF TGTGCCAGCAGTTTAGGGACATCCTCTGGCGAGCAGTACTTC
14 TRBD1 few TRBJ1-4 TRBV7-2 CASSQTGGDEKLFF TGTGCCAGCAGCCAGACAGGGGGAGATGAAAAACTGTTTTTT
14 TRBD2 - TRBJ2-7 TRBV7-2 CASSMRTSGDEQYF TGTGCCAGCAGCATGCGGACTAGCGGGGACGAGCAGTACTTC
14 - few TRBJ1-2 TRBV9 CASSVGEFNYGYTF TGTGCCAGCAGCGTTGGGGAGTTTAACTATGGCTACACCTTC
14 - few TRBJ1-2 TRBV6-6 CASRPFTGTYGYTF TGTGCCAGCAGACCTTTCACTGGGACCTATGGCTACACCTTC
15 - - TRBJ2-6 TRBV5-1 CASSSPYSGANVLTF TGCGCCAGCAGCTCCCCGTACTCTGGGGCCAACGTCCTGACTTTC
11 TRBD1 - TRBJ1-2 TRBV29-1 CSVGQGNGYTF TGCAGCGTTGGACAGGGGAATGGCTACACCTTC
15 TRBD2 few TRBJ2-1 TRBV6-2/TRBV6-3 CASLRGLAVYNEQFF TGTGCCAGCCTGAGGGGACTAGCGGTTTACAATGAGCAGTTCTTC
12 - few TRBJ2-2 TRBV11-3 CASRPNTGELFF TGTGCCAGCAGGCCGAACACCGGGGAGCTGTTTTTT
15 - - TRBJ2-1 TRBV5-1 CASSGGQSSYNEQFF TGCGCCAGCAGCGGGGGCCAAAGCTCCTACAATGAGCAGTTCTTC
15 - - TRBJ2-7 TRBV7-6 CASSPTRGNTYEQYF TGTGCCAGCAGCCCTACCCGAGGGAACACCTACGAGCAGTACTTC
16 - - TRBJ2-1 TRBV7-2 CASSLDTWRGYSEQFF TGTGCCAGCAGCTTAGACACTTGGAGGGGATACAGTGAGCAGTTCTTC
15 - - TRBJ2-3 TRBV3-1 CASSRGATITDTQYF TGTGCCAGCAGCCGTGGGGCGACAATCACAGATACGCAGTATTTT
12 - - TRBJ2-7 TRBV6-1 CASSEDRIEQYF TGTGCCAGCAGCGAGGACAGAATCGAGCAGTACTTC
14 - - TRBJ2-1 TRBV6-5 CASSDSRQINEQFF TGTGCCAGCAGTGACTCGAGGCAGATCAATGAGCAGTTCTTC
19 - - TRBJ2-6 TRBV5-5 CASMPRGRQSLAGANVLTF TGTGCCAGCATGCCCCGGGGGCGACAGAGCCTGGCTGGGGCCAACGTCCTGACTTTC
12 - few TRBJ2-1 TRBV10-3 CAISGRNNEQFF TGTGCCATCAGCGGACGGAACAATGAGCAGTTCTTC
15 - - TRBJ2-1 TRBV7-9 CASSWGDNRWSEQFF TGTGCCAGCAGCTGGGGGGACAACCGATGGAGTGAGCAGTTCTTC
15 TRBD1 - TRBJ1-6 TRBV6-1 CASSEHDRGNSPLHF TGTGCCAGCAGTGAACACGACAGGGGTAATTCACCCCTCCACTTT
18 TRBD2 - TRBJ2-3 TRBV4-1 CASSQVGTSGETTDTQYF TGCGCCAGCAGCCAAGTTGGGACTAGCGGGGAGACCACAGATACGCAGTATTTT
15 TRBD1 many TRBJ2-3 TRBV15 CATTSPGQGADTQYF TGTGCCACCACCTCACCGGGACAGGGGGCAGATACGCAGTATTTT
15 - few TRBJ2-3 TRBV3-1 CASRETLSSTDTQYF TGTGCCAGCAGAGAGACACTTTCTAGCACAGATACGCAGTATTTT
17 - - TRBJ2-3 TRBV9 CASSVGSSAGGEGTQYF TGTGCCAGCAGCGTAGGTTCCAGCGCGGGTGGCGAGGGTACGCAGTATTTT
14 TRBD1 - TRBJ1-1 TRBV29-1 CSVAQGLRDTEAFF TGCAGCGTTGCACAGGGGCTTAGAGACACTGAAGCTTTCTTT
15 TRBD1 once TRBJ2-7 TRBV7-8 CASSVTGGALAEQYF TGTGCCAGCAGCGTAACAGGGGGCGCCTTGGCCGAGCAGTACTTC
14 - - TRBJ2-7 TRBV4-2 CASSEGRGTYEQYF TGTGCCAGCAGCGAGGGACGCGGAACCTACGAGCAGTACTTC
17 - - TRBJ2-1 TRBV27 CASSLFPDRTSYNEQFF TGTGCCAGCAGTTTATTTCCAGACCGTACCTCCTACAATGAGCAGTTCTTC
14 - - TRBJ1-1 TRBV12-3/TRBV12-4 CASSLVPYVPEAFF TGTGCCAGCAGTTTAGTACCCTACGTCCCTGAAGCTTTCTTT
15 - - TRBJ1-4 TRBV7-9 CASSLTGTPNEKLFF TGTGCCAGCAGCTTAACCGGGACACCAAATGAAAAACTGTTTTTT
19 TRBD1 - TRBJ1-5 TRBV4-1 CASSQTPGQGGFGNQPQHF TGCGCCAGCAGCCAGACTCCGGGACAGGGTGGCTTTGGCAATCAGCCCCAGCATTTT
16 - - TRBJ1-2 TRBV24-1 CATSDRSTGAYYGYTF TGTGCCACCAGTGACCGATCGACGGGGGCCTACTATGGCTACACCTTC
19 TRBD2 few TRBJ2-1 TRBV7-2 CASSDPFSGGFDLNNEQFF TGTGCCAGCAGCGACCCGTTTAGCGGGGGGTTTGATCTAAACAATGAGCAGTTCTTC
11 - once TRBJ2-4 TRBV27 CASSTQNIQYF TGTGCCAGCAGTACCCAAAACATTCAGTACTTC